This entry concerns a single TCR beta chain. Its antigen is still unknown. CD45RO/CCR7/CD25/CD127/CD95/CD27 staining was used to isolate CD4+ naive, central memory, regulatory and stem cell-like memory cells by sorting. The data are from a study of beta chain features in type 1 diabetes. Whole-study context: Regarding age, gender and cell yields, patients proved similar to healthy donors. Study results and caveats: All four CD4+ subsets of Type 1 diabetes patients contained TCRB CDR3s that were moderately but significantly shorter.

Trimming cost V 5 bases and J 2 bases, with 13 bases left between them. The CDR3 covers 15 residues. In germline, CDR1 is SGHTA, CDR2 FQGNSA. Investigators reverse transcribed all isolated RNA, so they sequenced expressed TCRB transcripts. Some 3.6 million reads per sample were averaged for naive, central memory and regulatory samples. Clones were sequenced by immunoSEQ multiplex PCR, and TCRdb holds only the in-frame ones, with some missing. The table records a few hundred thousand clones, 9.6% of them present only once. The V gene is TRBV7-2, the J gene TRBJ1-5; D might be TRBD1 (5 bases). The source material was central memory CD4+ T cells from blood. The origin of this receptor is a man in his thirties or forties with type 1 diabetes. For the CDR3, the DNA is TGTGCCAGCAGCCTCTCTTGGGGGGGCAATCAGCCCCAGCATTTT. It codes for CASSLSWGGNQPQHF.